This T cell receptor (beta chain) was identified in a study of CD8 T cells in ankylosing spondylitis. Library preparation for TCR beta used quantitative 5'-RACE with molecular barcodes. TCRdb reprocessed the 5' RACE reads via MiXCR and lists one record per CDR3 protein. The data contain about 240,000 distinct CDR3 sequences, 10% of them singletons. This clonotype was recorded at least ten times. The antigen is undetermined. The junction had 8 bases not matched to a gene; V was cut back by 4 bases and J by 9 bases. Germline CDR1 is SGHNT and CDR2 is YYREEE (reference sequence). The CDR3 spans 14 residues. Whole-study results and caveats: Disease-linked clones were reportedly significantly enriched in matched ankylosing spondylitis synovial fluid. The study identified a TCR beta motif of fewer than 10 highly homologous variants that appeared characteristic of ankylosing spondylitis blood.

This TCR was sampled from a male donor with ankylosing spondylitis or in good health (not recorded which). Sequencing input: blood, either unsorted or a sorted T cell fraction (not recorded which). The chain joins TRBV5-4 to TRBJ2-1, with 9 bases identical to TRBD2. This chain's CDR3 is CASSQGLAGREQFF. The CDR3 coding sequence is TGTGCCAGCAGCCAAGGGCTAGCGGGACGTGAGCAGTTCTTC.